Following are 19 T cell receptor beta chains from one sample sequenced in a study of response to subunit inactivated influenza vaccine. TCRdb analysed the RT-PCR reads with MiXCR anew, one entry per CDR3 protein. This sample has fewer than 400,000 distinct CDR3 sequences; 21% occur once, and the top ten carry roughly 10%. Sequences were derived from PBMCs from blood, sampled 21 months after vaccination. The receptors shown here come from a man between 50 and 70 years old who received an inactivated influenza vaccine.

J is TRBJ1-5 and V is TRBV10-3; 10 bases are shared with TRBD1. Germline-derived CDR1 and CDR2 are ENHRY and SYGVKD. The CDR3 sequence is 16 residues long. The V gene end was trimmed by 0 bases and the J gene end by 10 bases; junction bases not matched to a gene: 9. CDR3 sequence reads: CAISESGQGFSDPQHF. In DNA, the CDR3 is TGTGCCATCAGTGAGTCGGGACAGGGGTTCTCCGATCCCCAGCATTTT.

This clonotype was observed many times. The chain employs TRBV9 and TRBJ2-5; D not certain. CDR1 and CDR2 (germline): SGDLS, YYNGEE. This CDR3 has 13 amino acids. V was cut by 0 bases and J by 2 bases, with 5 bases left in between. The CDR3 bases are TGTGCCAGCAGCGTAGCGGTACAAGAGACCCAGTACTTC. Its translation: CASSVAVQETQYF.

The V call is TRBV20-1, the J call TRBJ2-3, with 15 bases identical to TRBD2. The CDR3 covers 17 residues. Per germline, CDR1 DFQATT and CDR2 SNEGSKA (reference sequence). Unmatched junction bases numbered 10, after V lost 3 bases and J lost 6 bases. The DNA for the CDR3 is TGCAGTGCTAGGTCACCGGGACTAGCGGGAGGTCAGGATACGCAGTATTTT. Its protein product is CSARSPGLAGGQDTQYF.

CDR3 loop: CSAGVAGMGQETQYF. The CDR3 DNA follows: TGCAGTGCTGGGGTAGCGGGAATGGGCCAAGAGACCCAGTACTTC. This sequence joins TRBV20-1 and TRBJ2-5; TRBD2 matches 8 bases. After removal of 5 bases from V and 1 base from J, the junction contained 9 bases not matched to a gene. The CDR3 has 15 residues. Germline CDR1 DFQATT, CDR2 SNEGSKA (reference sequence).

This sequence joins TRBV12-3 or TRBV12-4 and TRBJ1-5; 7 bases are shared with TRBD1. This CDR3 contains 13 residues. V was pared by 6 bases and J by 3 bases, with 2 bases of the junction left unmatched. The CDR3 reads CASRTGNNQPQHF. The CDR3 region has the DNA TGTGCCAGCAGGACAGGGAACAATCAGCCCCAGCATTTT.

Of note for this clonotype: A much larger clone sits a single nucleotide away, making a read error possible. This chain connects TRBV4-1 to TRBJ1-1, with a weak D call TRBD1 (5 bases). The germline CDR1 and CDR2 sequences are MGHRA and YSYEKL. The length of the CDR3 is 15 residues. Trimming left V 0 bases short and J 9 bases short, with 17 bases between. CDR3 sequence: CASSQESGHGRKAFF. Written as DNA, the CDR3 is TGCGCCAGCAGCCAAGAGTCTGGACATGGCCGTAAAGCTTTCTTT.

This clonotype has ten or more counts. The rearrangement uses TRBV7-2 and TRBJ1-2; D possibly corresponds to TRBD1 (6 bases). The CDR3 extends over 13 amino acids. Germline-derived CDR1 and CDR2 are SGHTA and FQGNSA. V lost 4 bases, J lost 3 bases, and 9 bases lay in between. This chain's CDR3 is CASSSQGYYGYTF. The CDR3 DNA is TGTGCCAGCAGCTCACAGGGCTACTATGGCTACACCTTC.

The CDR3 sequence: CASSSPGLAEYNEQFF. The CDR3 DNA follows: TGTGCCAGCAGCTCACCGGGACTAGCGGAATACAATGAGCAGTTCTTC. The chain uses TRBV7-2 and TRBJ2-1, with TRBD2 identical over 11 bases. The CDR3 is made up of 16 amino acids. Germline lookup yields CDR1 SGHTA and CDR2 FQGNSA. The junction had 6 bases not matched to a gene; V was cut back by 4 bases and J by 4 bases. The entire variable domain, with the rest obtained from reference TRBV7-2 and TRBJ2-1, is as follows: GAGVSQSPSNKVTEKGKDVELRCDPISGHTALYWYRQSLGQGLEFLIYFQGNSAPDKSGLPSDRFSAERTGGSVSTLTIQRTQQEDSAVYLCASSSPGLAEYNEQFFGPGTRLTVL.

Only a few counts were recorded for this clonotype. J is TRBJ1-4 and V is TRBV2; D gene unclear. V lost 6 bases and J 3 bases, leaving 11 bases between the germline ends. This CDR3 spans 14 amino acids. Germline CDR1 SNHLY, CDR2 FYNNEI. The CDR3 spells CASRVAFANEKLFF. For the CDR3, the DNA is TGTGCCAGCAGAGTGGCCTTCGCTAATGAAAAACTGTTTTTT.

J is TRBJ1-1 and V is TRBV6-2 or TRBV6-3, with D uncertain. CDR3 length equals 15 residues. Germline V CDR1 and CDR2: MNHEY, SVGEGT. Trimming removed 6 bases at V and 4 bases at J, with 18 bases between. CDR3 in amino acids: CASSPFAVVGTEAFF. The CDR3 DNA is TGTGCCAGCAGCCCCTTCGCAGTCGTTGGCACTGAAGCTTTCTTT.

The gene calls are TRBV7-2 and TRBJ2-5, with D possibly TRBD2 on 5 matching bases. Trimming took 3 bases from V and 4 from J, leaving 9 bases between them. Germline lookup yields CDR1 SGHTA and CDR2 FQGNSA. The length of the CDR3 is 13 residues. The CDR3 region is CASSFRGSETQYF. CDR3 bases: TGTGCCAGCAGCTTTCGGGGTTCAGAGACCCAGTACTTC.

The J gene is TRBJ1-1, the V gene TRBV2; D may be TRBD1 (6 bases). The CDR3 loop spans 15 amino acids. Between the trimmed V and J ends, which lost 6 bases and 0 bases, there was a span of 14 bases. Germline V lookup: CDR1 SNHLY, CDR2 FYNNEI. Here the CDR3 DNA reads TGTGCCAGCAGGGTATGGGACACACTGAACACTGAAGCTTTCTTT. Translation gives CASRVWDTLNTEAFF.

The chain joins TRBV7-7 to TRBJ2-7, with D hard to call. Germline V gene lookup returns CDR1 SSHAT and CDR2 FNYEAQ (reference sequence). The CDR3 runs to 15 residues. V was shortened by 2 bases and J by 4 bases, with 15 bases between the two germline ends. The DNA for the CDR3 is TGTGCCAGCAGCTTAAACCCAATGGTACTTTACGAGCAGTACTTC. This translates into CASSLNPMVLYEQYF.

This clonotype came up a few times. The chain uses TRBV19 and TRBJ2-3, with TRBD1 identical over 7 bases. CDR3 length: 15 amino acids. In germline, CDR1 is LNHDA, CDR2 SQIVND (reference sequence). The ends lost 3 bases at V and 0 bases at J; junction bases unmatched: 3. Here the CDR3 reads CASSIQGVSTDTQYF. The CDR3 DNA follows: TGTGCCAGTAGTATCCAGGGGGTTAGCACAGATACGCAGTATTTT.

The table lists this clonotype with many counts. V gene TRBV3-1 combines with J gene TRBJ2-7; D gene ambiguous. Germline lookup yields CDR1 LGHDT and CDR2 YNNKEL (reference sequence). The CDR3 is 13 amino acids. Trimming took off 1 base at V and 0 bases at J, with 4 bases between the two ends. The CDR3 loop is CASSQGSSYEQYF. In DNA form, the CDR3 reads TGTGCCAGCAGCCAAGGGAGCTCCTACGAGCAGTACTTC.

This clonotype was found many times. The chain uses TRBV11-1 and TRBJ1-5; D is unclear. Germline V gene sequence: CDR1 SGHAT, CDR2 FQDESV (reference sequence). Trimming left V 5 bases short and J 2 bases short, with 7 bases between. The CDR3 runs to 13 residues. In nucleotides, the CDR3 is TGTGCCAGCAGCGCCGCGGGCAATCAGCCCCAGCATTTT. Amino acids: CASSAAGNQPQHF.

This clonotype was picked up a small number of times. CDR3 sequence (DNA): TGCAGTGCCGAGGGACAGATAAACACTGAAGCTTTCTTT. It codes for CSAEGQINTEAFF. The chain combines TRBV20-1 with TRBJ1-1; 7 bases line up with TRBD1. J lost 2 bases, V lost 6 bases, and 6 bases had no gene match. The CDR3 is 13 residues long. Germline values: CDR1 DFQATT, CDR2 SNEGSKA (reference sequence).

This clonotype has just a few counts. The genes are TRBV20-1 and TRBJ2-3; 13 bases align to TRBD2. This CDR3 region has 16 residues. CDR1 DFQATT and CDR2 SNEGSKA come from the germline V gene (reference sequence). The trim removed 2 bases at V and 2 bases at J, leaving 4 bases unmatched. CDR3 sequence reads: CSARKGLAGFTDTQYF. CDR3 nucleotide sequence: TGCAGTGCTAGAAAGGGACTAGCGGGATTCACAGATACGCAGTATTTT.

This clonotype has just a few counts. This chain connects TRBV2 to TRBJ1-2, with no clear D. The CDR3 extends over 11 amino acids. Trimming cost V 2 bases and J 8 bases, with 6 bases left between them. Germline loops: CDR1 SNHLY, CDR2 FYNNEI. The CDR3 DNA reads as TGTGCCAGCAGTGAATCCGAGGGCTACACCTTC. Its translation is CASSESEGYTF. Using reference TRBV2 and TRBJ1-2 for the parts outside the CDR3, the full variable domain is EPEVTQTPSHQVTQMGQEVILRCVPISNHLYFYWYRQILGQKVEFLVSFYNNEISEKSEIFDDQFSVERPDGSNFTLKIRSTKLEDSAMYFCASSESEGYTFGSGTRLTVV.